This section outlines one T cell receptor beta chain sequence together with its context. TCRdb analysed the 5' RACE reads with MiXCR anew, one entry per CDR3 protein. Altogether 25,000 to 40,000 distinct CDR3 sequences are present, 26% being singletons, with the ten largest covering 3.5% to 4%. The receptor was derived from a female donor with breast cancer. Sequencing was performed on naive CD4+ T cells sorted from a lymph node. The subset: naive CD4+ T cells, CD4+CD45RA+CD25-.

The CDR3 here is CASNLGGAPYNEQFF. As DNA, the CDR3 is TGTGCCAGCAACCTTGGAGGGGCCCCCTACAATGAGCAGTTCTTC. This chain connects TRBV9 to TRBJ2-1, with a tentative D call TRBD2 (6 bases). The CDR3 is 15 residues long. Germline-derived CDR1 and CDR2 are SGDLS and YYNGEE. V gave up 6 bases and J gave up 2 bases, with 15 bases separating them.